This T cell receptor (beta chain) was captured by sequencing in a study of cytomegalovirus exposure and HLA in healthy donors. Donors were nominally healthy when sampled, though unrecorded immune exposures were likely. Study-level findings and limits: Earlier results showed most TCR beta V segments being productive about 87% or about 30% of the time.

Comments on this clone: The target antigen is unknown.

CDR1 is KGHSH, CDR2 LQKENI, per germline. There are 15 residues in the CDR3. The trim removed 1 base at V and 6 bases at J, leaving 1 base unmatched. The PCR was carried out with 60 Vbeta primers and 13 Jbeta primers. Clones were read by immunoSEQ multiplex PCR, and TCRdb kept only the in-frame ones, dropping some. The sample holds approximately 140,000 clones, 60% to 85% seen once. The genes are TRBV18 and TRBJ2-2; TRBD1 matches 11 bases. The source of this sequence is a male donor in good health and CMV-seronegative. The specimen sequenced was PBMCs. CDR3 sequence (DNA): TGTGCCAGCTCACCACAGGACAGGGGGCCCGGGGAGCTGTTTTTT. Amino acids: CASSPQDRGPGELFF.